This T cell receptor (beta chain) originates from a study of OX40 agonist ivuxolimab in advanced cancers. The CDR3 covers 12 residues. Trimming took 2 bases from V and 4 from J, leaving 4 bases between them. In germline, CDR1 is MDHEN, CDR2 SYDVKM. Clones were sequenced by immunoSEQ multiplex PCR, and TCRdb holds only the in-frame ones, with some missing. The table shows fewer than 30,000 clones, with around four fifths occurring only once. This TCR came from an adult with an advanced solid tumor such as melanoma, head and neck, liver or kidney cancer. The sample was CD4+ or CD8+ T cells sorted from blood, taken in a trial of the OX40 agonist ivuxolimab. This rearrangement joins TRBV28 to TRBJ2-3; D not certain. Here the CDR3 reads CASSLRPDTQYF. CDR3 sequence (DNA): TGTGCCAGCAGTTTACGTCCAGATACGCAGTATTTT.